This entry lists 21 T cell receptor beta chains sequenced from one sample in a study of shared clonotypes between healthy human individuals. The method was immunoSEQ multiplex PCR; TCRdb's version includes in-frame clones alone and lacks a portion of them. The sample lists roughly 850,000 clones, roughly 96% occurring once. Positively selected for CCR7, the CD45RO-negative cells used as naive CD8 cells excluded terminally differentiated effector memory CD45RA+ cells. Input material: naive CD8+ T cells sorted from blood. Every receptor here comes from a man between 25 and 39 years old in good health.

This CDR3 is CASSPRGQPIQETQYF. The CDR3 nucleotides read TGTGCCAGCAGCCCCAGGGGTCAACCAATCCAAGAGACCCAGTACTTC. V is TRBV5-6 and J is TRBJ2-5, with D maybe TRBD1 (6 bases). Trimming pared 4 bases from V and 1 base from J, leaving 17 bases between. The germline V gene has CDR1 SGHDT and CDR2 YYEEEE. This CDR3 has 16 amino acids.

The chain is built from TRBV5-1 and TRBJ2-1, with TRBD1 identical over 7 bases. V shed 5 bases, J shed 3 bases, and the junction held 5 bases outside the gene matches. Germline lookup yields CDR1 SGHRS and CDR2 YFSETQ. This CDR3 is 14 amino acids long. Here the CDR3 DNA reads TGCGCCAGCAGGAGGGGACAGAACTACAATGAGCAGTTCTTC. It encodes CASRRGQNYNEQFF.

The chain carries TRBV14 and TRBJ2-5; D gene ambiguous. From germline, CDR1 is SGHDN and CDR2 FVKESK. The CDR3 length is 15 residues. The V gene lost 0 bases and the J gene lost 3 bases, with 11 bases spanning the gap. The CDR3 region is CASSQEIGREETQYF. In nucleotides, the CDR3 is TGTGCCAGCAGCCAAGAAATAGGAAGGGAAGAGACCCAGTACTTC.

Of note for this clone: Other DNA sequences in this specimen translate into the identical CDR3. The chain employs TRBV7-9 and TRBJ2-1, with 12 bases fitting TRBD2. The CDR3 contains 15 residues. The V and J ends lost 5 bases and 8 bases, in that order; junction bases with no gene match: 7. The germline V gene encodes CDR1 SEHNR and CDR2 FQNEAQ (reference sequence). CDR3 loop: CASSATSGSSDEQFF. The CDR3 region has the DNA TGTGCCAGCAGCGCGACTAGCGGGAGTAGCGATGAGCAGTTCTTC.

In the case of this clone: The same CDR3 arises from other DNA sequences in this sample as well. The V and J genes are TRBV27 and TRBJ1-1; D ambiguous. Looked up from germline, CDR1 is MNHEY and CDR2 is SMNVEV (reference sequence). CDR3 size: 14 residues. Trimming took 5 bases from V and 1 from J, leaving 11 bases between them. Written as DNA, the CDR3 is TGTGCCAGCAGTCCCTTACGAGGGAACACTGAAGCTTTCTTT. It translates to CASSPLRGNTEAFF.

This sequence joins TRBV7-8 and TRBJ2-5; TRBD2 is a possible D gene (6 bases). The CDR3 has 14 residues. V was pared by 9 bases and J by 4 bases, with 18 bases between. From germline, CDR1 is SGHVS and CDR2 FQNEAQ. The CDR3 spells CASTRLRGGETQYF. The DNA of the CDR3 is TGTGCCAGTACCCGTCTGAGGGGAGGAGAGACCCAGTACTTC.

The CDR3 reads CASSQFESGAGYTF. The CDR3 DNA is TGCGCCAGCAGCCAATTTGAGTCCGGTGCTGGCTACACCTTC. The chain joins TRBV4-1 to TRBJ1-2; no clear D gene. V was clipped by 2 bases and J by 7 bases, with 14 bases between them. The CDR3 is 14 residues long. Germline-derived CDR1 and CDR2 are MGHRA and YSYEKL.

This clone was counted once. The chain joins TRBV19 to TRBJ2-1, with a tentative D call TRBD1 (5 bases). Looked up from germline, CDR1 is LNHDA and CDR2 is SQIVND (reference sequence). The CDR3 extends over 13 amino acids. V was clipped by 4 bases and J by 4 bases, with 8 bases between them. This CDR3 is CASSTTVYNEQFF. CDR3 sequence (DNA): TGTGCCAGTAGTACGACAGTTTACAATGAGCAGTTCTTC.

This chain joins TRBV7-9 and TRBJ2-7; D unclear. CDR1 is SEHNR and CDR2 is FQNEAQ in the germline V gene (reference sequence). V was shortened by 7 bases and J by 0 bases, with 10 bases between the two germline ends. There are 13 residues in the CDR3. The CDR3 nucleotides read TGTGCCAGCATGTCACAGATCTCCTACGAGCAGTACTTC. It encodes CASMSQISYEQYF.

The V call is TRBV13, the J call TRBJ2-7; D gene unclear. Germline values: CDR1 PRHDT, CDR2 FYEKMQ (reference sequence). Trimming left V 5 bases short and J 7 bases short, with 9 bases between. The CDR3 extends over 11 amino acids. For the CDR3, the DNA is TGTGCCAGCAGCCTTTCGCGGGAGCAGTACTTC. Amino acids: CASSLSREQYF.

This sequence joins TRBV18 and TRBJ1-1; 8 bases map to TRBD1. With 2 bases clipped from V and 0 bases from J, the junction kept 20 bases outside the gene matches. The CDR3 extends over 21 amino acids. CDR1 and CDR2 (germline): KGHSH, LQKENI. The CDR3 nucleotides are TGTGCCAGCTCACCAGAGGCAGGGCAGGGGGCAGGTTGGGGTATGAACACTGAAGCTTTCTTT. Translated: CASSPEAGQGAGWGMNTEAFF.

J is TRBJ2-1 and V is TRBV28; 12 bases line up with TRBD2. The germline gives CDR1 MDHEN, CDR2 SYDVKM. This CDR3 spans 16 amino acids. V dropped 4 bases and J dropped 4; count of bases not matched to a gene: 5. CDR3 sequence: CASSSSTSGRYNEQFF. The CDR3 nucleotides read TGTGCCAGCAGTTCATCCACTAGCGGGAGGTACAATGAGCAGTTCTTC.

The J gene is TRBJ1-1, the V gene TRBV10-3; maybe TRBD1 (6 bases). The CDR3 length is 16 residues. The V gene's germline CDR1 is ENHRY and CDR2 SYGVKD. V was clipped by 8 bases and J by 1 base, with 20 bases between them. The CDR3 coding sequence is TGTGCCATCGCCAACGATCCAGAGGGGGGGAACACTGAAGCTTTCTTT. This encodes CAIANDPEGGNTEAFF.

The table lists this clone with a count of one. The chain recombines TRBV5-4 with TRBJ2-7; the match to TRBD2 covers 10 bases. From germline, CDR1 is SGHNT and CDR2 YYREEE (reference sequence). The CDR3 runs 15 residues. Trimming took 4 bases from V and 7 from J; bases not matched to a gene: 11. The CDR3 reads CASSPSLLAGNEQYF. The CDR3 DNA is TGTGCCAGCAGCCCATCCCTACTAGCGGGGAATGAGCAGTACTTC. Supplemented by reference TRBV5-4 and TRBJ2-7, the full variable domain reads ETGVTQSPTHLIKTRGQQVTLRCSSQSGHNTVSWYQQALGQGPQFIFQYYREEENGRGNFPPRFSGLQFPNYSSELNVNALELDDSALYLCASSPSLLAGNEQYFGPGTRLTVT.

The V gene is TRBV10-3, the J gene TRBJ1-2, with 7 bases aligning to TRBD1. CDR1 and CDR2 (germline): ENHRY, SYGVKD. CDR3 size: 16 residues. The junction had 10 bases not matched to a gene; V was cut back by 6 bases and J by 0 bases. The CDR3 DNA is TGTGCCATCAGGCCGGGACAGCTAGAAGCTAACTATGGCTACACCTTC. This sequence encodes CAIRPGQLEANYGYTF.

This clone was found once. The chain uses TRBV2 and TRBJ2-2; perhaps TRBD2 as D (6 bases). V was cut by 8 bases and J by 2 bases, with 15 bases left in between. The CDR3 contains 15 residues. Germline-derived CDR1 and CDR2 are SNHLY and FYNNEI. In nucleotides, the CDR3 is TGTGCCAGCTGTCGTTCGGGGGATAACACCGGGGAGCTGTTTTTT. This encodes CASCRSGDNTGELFF. The variable domain in full, completed from reference TRBV2 and TRBJ2-2, reads EPEVTQTPSHQVTQMGQEVILRCVPISNHLYFYWYRQILGQKVEFLVSFYNNEISEKSEIFDDQFSVERPDGSNFTLKIRSTKLEDSAMYFCASCRSGDNTGELFFGEGSRLTVL.

This clone occurred once. V gene TRBV11-3 combines with J gene TRBJ2-3; 7 bases map to TRBD1. The CDR3 loop spans 17 amino acids. Trimming took 4 bases from V and 9 from J; bases not matched to a gene: 19. CDR1 is SGHNT, CDR2 YENEEA, per germline. CDR3 amino acids: CASSSTNPLGGLGTQYF. CDR3 bases: TGTGCCAGCAGCTCGACCAACCCCCTAGGGGGCTTAGGGACGCAGTATTTT. The full variable domain, completed using reference TRBV11-3 and TRBJ2-3, is EAGVVQSPRYKIIEKKQPVAFWCNPISGHNTLYWYLQNLGQGPELLIRYENEEAVDDSQLPKDRFSAERLKGVDSTLKIQPAELGDSAVYLCASSSTNPLGGLGTQYFGPGTRLTVL.

V is TRBV19 and J is TRBJ1-5, with D hard to call. The ends were cut back, 7 bases at V and 4 bases at J, with 11 bases in the middle. CDR1 and CDR2 (germline): LNHDA, SQIVND (reference sequence). The CDR3 consists of 13 residues. The CDR3 here is CASKKGSNQPQHF. The CDR3 DNA reads as TGTGCCAGTAAGAAGGGTTCGAATCAGCCCCAGCATTTT.

The chain has TRBV27 and TRBJ2-7; 8 positions match TRBD2. Trimming cost V 2 bases and J 6 bases; bases outside gene matches: 9. Looked up from germline, CDR1 is MNHEY and CDR2 is SMNVEV (reference sequence). The CDR3 sequence is 15 residues long. CDR3 nucleotides: TGTGCCAGCAGTTTACTAAGCGGGAGACCCGGCGAGCAGTACTTC. It yields the protein CASSLLSGRPGEQYF.

V is TRBV29-1 and J is TRBJ2-1; 7 bases fit TRBD2. The CDR3 has 16 amino acids. Losses at the gene ends were 1 base for V and 1 base for J; bases not matched to a gene: 7. Germline CDR1 and CDR2: SQVTM and ANQGSEA. CDR3 protein: CSVEGLWTRSYNEQFF. The CDR3 region has the DNA TGCAGCGTTGAAGGACTTTGGACTAGGTCCTACAATGAGCAGTTCTTC.

V is TRBV5-1 and J is TRBJ1-5; D remains unclear. The germline gives CDR1 SGHRS, CDR2 YFSETQ. The CDR3 has 13 amino acids. Trimming took off 0 bases at V and 6 bases at J, with 7 bases between the two ends. The CDR3 is CASSLDRGQPQHF. The CDR3, as DNA: TGCGCCAGCAGCTTGGATCGGGGTCAGCCCCAGCATTTT.